This T cell receptor beta chain derives from a study of cytomegalovirus exposure and HLA in healthy donors. Primers for the PCR totalled 60 Vbeta and 13 Jbeta. Profiled with immunoSEQ multiplex PCR; TCRdb holds only in-frame clones, not every one. The data show 100,000 to 150,000 clones, 70% to 85% seen once. Looked up from germline, CDR1 is ENHRY and CDR2 is SYGVKD. J was trimmed by 4 bases and V by 4 bases; bases with no gene match: 7. The CDR3 has 17 amino acids. The chain recombines TRBV10-3 with TRBJ2-3, with TRBD2 identical over 14 bases. Sequencing was performed on PBMCs. The receptor comes from a boy aged 2-15 years in good health and CMV-seronegative. CDR3 bases: TGTGCCATCAGTGGCGCCGGACTAGCGGGGGGCGCAGATACGCAGTATTTT. Translating it yields CAISGAGLAGGADTQYF.